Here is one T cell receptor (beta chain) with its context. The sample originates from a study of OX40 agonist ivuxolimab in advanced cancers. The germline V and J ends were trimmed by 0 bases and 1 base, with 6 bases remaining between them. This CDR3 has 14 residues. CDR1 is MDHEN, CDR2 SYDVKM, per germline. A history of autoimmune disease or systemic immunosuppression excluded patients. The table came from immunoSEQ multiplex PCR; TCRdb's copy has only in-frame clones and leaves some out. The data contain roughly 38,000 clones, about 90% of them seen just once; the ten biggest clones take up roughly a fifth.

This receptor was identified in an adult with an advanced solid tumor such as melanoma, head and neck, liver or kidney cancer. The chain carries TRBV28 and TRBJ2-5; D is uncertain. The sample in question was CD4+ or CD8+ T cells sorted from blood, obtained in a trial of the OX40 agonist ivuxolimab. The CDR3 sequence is CASSLWVSQETQYF. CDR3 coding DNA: TGTGCCAGCAGTTTATGGGTCAGCCAAGAGACCCAGTACTTC.